The 19 T cell receptor beta chains in this list originate from one sample, sequenced in a study of vaccination effects on CD4 cells after COVID-19. After expansion with viral peptide pools in the ViraFEST assay, antigen-specific CD4+ T cells were sequenced. After less than twelve days in culture, the CD4+ T cells were isolated. Absence of prior SARS-CoV-2 infection characterized the vaccine recipients, who showed negative nucleocapsid antibodies. Here immunoSEQ multiplex PCR was the method, and the copy in TCRdb shows in-frame clones only, minus some. Of roughly 30,000 clones listed, 75% to 85% are singletons. Their recognized antigens are unknown. This sample comprised CD4+ T cells from PBMCs cultured with SARS-CoV-2 spike peptides, obtained before COVID-19 vaccination. Receptors were obtained from a human donor who received a COVID-19 vaccine.

This clone has only a few counts. This chain uses TRBV4-1 with TRBJ2-2, with unresolved D. CDR3 size: 17 residues. Per germline, CDR1 MGHRA and CDR2 YSYEKL. The V and J ends lost 2 bases and 2 bases respectively, with 15 bases between them. CDR3 protein: CASSQIWGRRNTGELFF. CDR3 DNA: TGCGCCAGCAGCCAAATCTGGGGTCGGCGAAACACCGGGGAGCTGTTTTTT.

The CDR3 coding sequence is TGTGCCAGCAGCCAAGAATTAGTTGCGGGTGCTGAAGCTTTCTTT. It is translated as CASSQELVAGAEAFF. This chain uses TRBV3-1 (or the pseudogene TRBV3-2) with TRBJ1-1; D uncertain. Germline V gives CDR1 LGHDT, CDR2 YNNKEL (reference sequence). V was pared by 0 bases and J by 6 bases, with 14 bases between. This CDR3 has 15 residues.

The genes are TRBV29-1 and TRBJ1-4, with a weak D call TRBD1 (6 bases). Deletions cut 3 bases from V and 11 bases from J, with 13 bases between. Germline loops: CDR1 SQVTM, CDR2 ANQGSEA. CDR3 length: 12 amino acids. The CDR3: CSVDRGDRKLFF. The CDR3 region has the DNA TGCAGCGTTGATAGGGGGGATCGGAAACTGTTTTTT.

This chain joins TRBV6-2 or TRBV6-3 and TRBJ1-1, with 8 positions matching TRBD1. V lost 5 bases, J lost 2 bases, and 16 bases stayed unmatched. CDR3 length equals 18 residues. Germline lookup yields CDR1 MNHEY and CDR2 SVGEGT. The CDR3 coding sequence is TGTGCCAGCAGTCTGTTTCAGACAGGGGACAGGAAAAACACTGAAGCTTTCTTT. Translation gives CASSLFQTGDRKNTEAFF.

The chain has TRBV2 and TRBJ1-2; TRBD1 might be the D (6 bases). CDR1 and CDR2 (germline): SNHLY, FYNNEI. This CDR3 contains 13 residues. V was trimmed by 8 bases and J by 7 bases, leaving 17 bases between them. The CDR3 nucleotides read TGTGCCAGCGCCCGGCAGGGGAACAGTGGCTACACCTTC. This translates into CASARQGNSGYTF.

V gene TRBV19 combines with J gene TRBJ2-7; TRBD1 agrees at 9 bases. The CDR3 is 14 residues long. Germline V gene data show CDR1 as LNHDA and CDR2 as SQIVND (reference sequence). V shed 9 bases and J 0 bases; nucleotides not matched to a gene: 6. The CDR3 reads CASPDRGNSYEQYF. Here the CDR3 DNA reads TGTGCCAGCCCAGACAGGGGGAACTCCTACGAGCAGTACTTC.

This clone has just a few counts. The chain joins TRBV4-1 to TRBJ2-7; tentatively, D is TRBD2 (5 bases). CDR3 length: 14 amino acids. Germline V lookup: CDR1 MGHRA, CDR2 YSYEKL. Trimming removed 2 bases from V and 6 bases from J, with 14 bases in between. The CDR3 loop reads CASSQLPLAAEQYF. The CDR3 DNA follows: TGCGCCAGCAGCCAACTGCCTCTAGCCGCCGAGCAGTACTTC.

This clone was counted only a few times. This chain joins TRBV2 and TRBJ2-5; D is possibly TRBD1 or TRBD2 (5 bases each). CDR1 SNHLY and CDR2 FYNNEI come from the germline V gene. The CDR3 covers 13 residues. V was pared by 7 bases and J by 1 base, with 10 bases between. CDR3 in amino acids: CASNRDAQETQYF. CDR3 DNA sequence: TGTGCCAGCAATAGGGACGCCCAAGAGACCCAGTACTTC.

This chain connects TRBV11-3 to TRBJ2-1, with 11 bases identical to TRBD2. The CDR3 extends over 16 amino acids. The V segment lost 4 bases and the J segment 8 bases; nucleotides outside the gene matches: 10. Per the germline V gene, CDR1 is SGHNT and CDR2 is YENEEA. The CDR3 here is CASSSRLAGPADEQFF. CDR3 coding DNA: TGTGCCAGCAGCTCCCGACTAGCGGGGCCCGCGGATGAGCAGTTCTTC.

In its sample, this clone was seen once. The chain links TRBV12-5 to TRBJ2-5, with 8 bases aligning to TRBD2. After removal of 0 bases from V and 5 bases from J, the junction contained 8 bases not matched to a gene. Germline V gene lookup returns CDR1 LGHNT and CDR2 FRNRAP. This CDR3 has 16 amino acids. Here the CDR3 reads CASGLVTSGRSETQYF. The CDR3 DNA reads as TGTGCTAGTGGTTTGGTGACAAGCGGGAGAAGCGAGACCCAGTACTTC.

The V call is TRBV5-4, the J call TRBJ2-7; D call uncertain. Germline V gene lookup returns CDR1 SGHNT and CDR2 YYREEE (reference sequence). V was pared by 0 bases and J by 7 bases, with 11 bases between. The length of the CDR3 is 13 residues. This CDR3 reads CASSLDSLGEQYF. In nucleotides, the CDR3 is TGTGCCAGCAGCTTGGACAGTTTAGGGGAGCAGTACTTC.

The chain is built from TRBV18 and TRBJ1-2, with 7 nucleotides matching TRBD1. CDR3 length equals 18 residues. The germline CDR1 and CDR2 sequences are KGHSH and LQKENI. The J segment lost 1 base and the V segment lost 0 bases, leaving 11 bases of the junction unmatched. CDR3 DNA: TGTGCCAGCTCACCACCAGGCCACAGGGGCCTACTTAACTATGGCTACACCTTC. The encoded protein is CASSPPGHRGLLNYGYTF.

This clone was detected once. The chain uses TRBV9 and TRBJ2-7; 10 nucleotides match TRBD2. Per germline, CDR1 SGDLS and CDR2 YYNGEE. This CDR3 region has 15 residues. Trimming removed 3 bases from V and 2 bases from J; junction bases left unmatched: 5. CDR3 residues: CASSALAGVTYEQYF. CDR3 DNA: TGTGCCAGCAGCGCCCTAGCGGGAGTCACCTACGAGCAGTACTTC.

This clone has more than one count but fewer than ten. The chain has TRBV2 and TRBJ1-5; the match to TRBD1 covers 9 bases. The V gene end was trimmed by 6 bases and the J gene end by 3 bases; junction bases not matched to a gene: 9. Germline CDR1 and CDR2: SNHLY and FYNNEI. The CDR3 has 16 residues. CDR3 in amino acids: CASRGHRGLPNQPQHF. CDR3 in DNA: TGTGCCAGCAGGGGCCACAGGGGGCTCCCCAATCAGCCCCAGCATTTT.

The chain couples TRBV27 to TRBJ2-2, with D unclear. This CDR3 contains 11 residues. Trimming took off 6 bases at V and 3 bases at J, with 2 bases between the two ends. Looked up from germline, CDR1 is MNHEY and CDR2 is SMNVEV (reference sequence). In nucleotides, the CDR3 is TGTGCCAGCAGCTACACCGGGGAGCTGTTTTTT. Translating gives CASSYTGELFF.

The CDR3 DNA is TGTGCCAGCAGTTACCGCGGAGTCTTTGAAGCTTTCTTT. Protein sequence: CASSYRGVFEAFF. The chain recombines TRBV6-2 or TRBV6-3 with TRBJ1-1; D not resolved. The CDR3 spans 13 residues. Trimming took off 2 bases at V and 7 bases at J, with 11 bases between the two ends. CDR1 MNHEY and CDR2 SVGEGT come from the germline V gene.

This clone was detected only a few times. The CDR3 DNA reads TGCGCCAGCAGCCTACAGGGGGCCATCTCCTACGAGCAGTACTTC. Translation gives CASSLQGAISYEQYF. The chain links TRBV5-1 to TRBJ2-7; 9 nucleotides align to TRBD1. Germline-derived CDR1 and CDR2 are SGHRS and YFSETQ. The ends lost 4 bases at V and 0 bases at J; junction bases unmatched: 5. The CDR3 runs to 15 residues.

The chain employs TRBV28 and TRBJ2-5; a possible D gene is TRBD1 (5 bases). The ends were cut back, 0 bases at V and 1 base at J, with 12 bases in the middle. CDR3 length: 16 amino acids. The germline CDR1 and CDR2 sequences are MDHEN and SYDVKM. CDR3 DNA sequence: TGTGCCAGCAGTTTATGGCCAGGGTCGGGCCAAGAGACCCAGTACTTC. Its translation: CASSLWPGSGQETQYF.

This clone was seen more than once but under ten times. The chain links TRBV2 to TRBJ2-1; 14 bases fit TRBD2. The CDR3 length is 15 residues. After removal of 6 bases from V and 8 bases from J, the junction contained 6 bases not matched to a gene. Germline V gives CDR1 SNHLY, CDR2 FYNNEI. The CDR3 region is CASRSTSGRGDEQFF. CDR3 nucleotides: TGTGCCAGCAGGTCGACTAGCGGGAGGGGGGATGAGCAGTTCTTC.